These T cell receptor beta chains were read from a single sample in a study of T cell responses to AZD1222 COVID-19 vaccine. The assay was immunoSEQ multiplex PCR, and TCRdb's table has in-frame clones only and misses some. The data hold more than 140,000 clones, with more than 85% observed a single time. The starting material was peripheral blood, obtained on day 0 of MenACWY control vaccination. The receptors originated from an adult in good health. Both conserved end residues are part of each CDR3. The order of the fields is clone size, J gene, V gene, D gene, CDR3 protein, CDR3 DNA. The D gene is left open where the match is weak. The size of a clone is reported for some rows only, either as once, few or many, or as a class for expanded clones.

>NA|TRBJ2-7|TRBV10-2|TRBD2
CATKREKSYEQYF
TGCGCCACCAAGCGGGAGAAATCCTACGAGCAGTACTTC
>NA|TRBJ1-2|TRBV4-1|NA
CASSQEEGFYGYTF
TGCGCCAGCAGCCAAGAAGAGGGTTTCTATGGCTACACCTTC
>NA|TRBJ1-1|TRBV4-2|NA
CASSQIPNTEAFF
TGTGCCAGCAGCCAGATACCTAACACTGAAGCTTTCTTT
>NA|TRBJ1-1|TRBV28|TRBD1
CASSLYQGGDTEAFF
TGTGCCAGCAGTTTATACCAGGGGGGAGACACTGAAGCTTTCTTT
>once|TRBJ1-5|TRBV7-9|NA
CASSFGGDQPQHF
TGTGCCAGCAGCTTTGGGGGAGACCAGCCCCAGCATTTT
>NA|TRBJ1-1|TRBV12-3/TRBV12-4|NA
CASSLIESTEAFF
TGTGCCAGCAGTTTAATTGAGAGCACTGAAGCTTTCTTT
>NA|TRBJ1-1|TRBV6-5|TRBD1
CASRTGGYTEAFF
TGTGCCAGCAGAACAGGGGGCTACACTGAAGCTTTCTTT
>NA|TRBJ1-4|TRBV27|NA
CASSVHGQGTNEKLFF
TGTGCCAGCAGTGTTCATGGGCAGGGGACTAATGAAAAACTGTTTTTT
>NA|TRBJ2-1|TRBV7-9|TRBD1
CASSKGGQEPYNEQFF
TGTGCCAGCAGTAAGGGTGGACAGGAACCCTACAATGAGCAGTTCTTC
>NA|TRBJ2-7|TRBV15|NA
CATSRDLVPGSYEQYF
TGTGCCACCAGCAGAGATCTGGTCCCAGGGAGCTACGAGCAGTACTTC
>NA|TRBJ1-3|TRBV18|TRBD1
CATLDRASGNTIYF
TGTGCCACCTTGGACAGGGCATCTGGAAACACCATATATTTT
>NA|TRBJ2-1|TRBV6-2/TRBV6-3|NA
CASSYSFRGDLTSSYNEQFF
TGTGCCAGCAGTTACTCGTTCCGCGGGGACCTTACCAGCTCCTACAATGAGCAGTTCTTC